These 22 T cell receptor beta chains were sequenced from one sample in a study of T cells in Graves' hyperthyroidism and ophthalmopathy. Researchers took RNA transcripts and amplified the TCR beta CDR3 regions from them. The TCR CDR3 first-round RT-PCR relied on the HTBI primer set. Using its own MiXCR run on the multiplex PCR reads, TCRdb lists one record per CDR3 protein. The sample lists hundreds of thousands of distinct CDR3 sequences, roughly 15% occurring once. The sequencing sample was made of blood. These receptors were taken from a man between 18 and 29 years old with Graves' ophthalmopathy.

This rearrangement joins TRBV7-3 to TRBJ2-1; 7 nucleotides align to TRBD1. This CDR3 spans 13 amino acids. CDR1 is SGHTA and CDR2 is FQGTGA in the germline V gene. V gave up 5 bases and J gave up 6 bases; unmatched junction bases: 4. CDR3 amino acids: CASSRPGGNEQFF. As DNA, the CDR3 is TGTGCCAGCAGCAGACCAGGGGGCAATGAGCAGTTCTTC.

This clonotype was recorded at least ten times. CDR3 region: CASSSRGNQPQHF. DNA for the CDR3: TGTGCCAGCAGTAGCAGGGGCAATCAGCCCCAGCATTTT. The V and J genes are TRBV6-1 and TRBJ1-5, with D possibly TRBD1 on 5 matching bases. CDR3 size: 13 residues. From germline, CDR1 is MNHNS and CDR2 SASEGT. Trimming removed 5 bases from V and 2 bases from J, with 7 bases in between.

This clonotype was counted a few times. This chain joins TRBV25-1 and TRBJ2-7; D is uncertain. The germline V gene encodes CDR1 MGHDK and CDR2 SYGVNS. CDR3 length: 14 amino acids. V dropped 7 bases and J dropped 3 bases, with 16 bases sitting between them. The CDR3: CASTPDWSLYEQYF. The CDR3 DNA is TGTGCCAGCACGCCCGACTGGAGTCTCTACGAGCAGTACTTC.

This clonotype appeared many times. V usage is TRBV28 and J usage is TRBJ1-1; D remains ambiguous. Trimming cost V 3 bases and J 2 bases, with 10 bases left between them. Germline assignment: CDR1 MDHEN and CDR2 SYDVKM. This CDR3 spans 14 amino acids. The CDR3 spells CASSLSGGNTEAFF. The CDR3 region has the DNA TGTGCCAGCAGTTTGTCCGGTGGCAACACTGAAGCTTTCTTT.

This clonotype was counted at least ten times. The CDR3 nucleotides read TGTGCCAGCAGCCCGGGACAGGGGGCAAGCTACGAGCAGTACTTC. Translated, it gives CASSPGQGASYEQYF. The genes are TRBV18 and TRBJ2-7; 12 bases line up with TRBD1. The CDR3 covers 15 residues. Germline-derived CDR1 and CDR2 are KGHSH and LQKENI. With 8 bases clipped from V and 3 bases from J, the junction kept 8 bases outside the gene matches.

The table lists this clonotype with a few counts. This rearrangement joins TRBV6-1 to TRBJ2-3; 12 bases map to TRBD1. This CDR3 is 15 amino acids long. Germline V gene sequence: CDR1 MNHNS, CDR2 SASEGT. V lost 6 bases and J lost 4; bases outside the gene matches: 5. The CDR3 DNA follows: TGTGCCAGCAGGGCCGGGACAGGGGGCGCAGATACGCAGTATTTT. Encoded protein: CASRAGTGGADTQYF.

At least ten counts were recorded for this clonotype. V gene TRBV18 combines with J gene TRBJ1-2; D remains ambiguous. The CDR3 has 15 residues. Trimming removed 3 bases from V and 8 bases from J, with 19 bases in between. The germline gives CDR1 KGHSH, CDR2 LQKENI. The DNA for the CDR3 is TGTGCCAGCTCACCCGACCCGATTTCAGGATGGGGCTACACCTTC. This codes for CASSPDPISGWGYTF.

Many counts were recorded for this clonotype. The V call is TRBV11-2, the J call TRBJ1-2, with TRBD1 matching 9 bases. CDR1 and CDR2 from the germline V gene are SGHAT and FQNNGV. Trimming at V came to 6 bases and at J to 4 bases, leaving 3 bases not matched to a gene. This CDR3 comprises 13 residues. CDR3 in DNA: TGTGCCAGCAGAAGGACAGGGGTCTATGGCTACACCTTC. Protein: CASRRTGVYGYTF.

This clonotype was detected only a few times. A much larger clone is a single base away; this may be a read error. V and J are TRBV27 and TRBJ1-1; maybe TRBD1 (6 bases). The CDR3 has 16 residues. V was shortened by 3 bases and J by 1 base, with 15 bases between the two germline ends. Per the germline V gene, CDR1 is MNHEY and CDR2 is SMNVEV (reference sequence). CDR3 DNA: TGTGCCAGCAGTTTCCTCAGGGGTACGGCGAACACTGAAGCTTTCTTT. It translates to CASSFLRGTANTEAFF.

The sample holds a few counts of this clonotype. The chain carries TRBV7-9 and TRBJ1-5; 7 bases map to TRBD1. The CDR3 is 15 residues long. V shed 4 bases, J shed 2 bases, and the junction held 5 bases outside the gene matches. Germline V gene data show CDR1 as SEHNR and CDR2 as FQNEAQ (reference sequence). The CDR3: CASSYGQVGNQPQHF. The CDR3 nucleotides are TGTGCCAGCAGCTACGGACAGGTTGGCAATCAGCCCCAGCATTTT.

As to this clonotype: A single base separates this from a much larger clone, so it may be a read error. The chain uses TRBV7-2 and TRBJ2-7; TRBD1 matches 11 bases. TRBJ2-1 explains the end of the DNA better; the J call may be wrong. Germline CDR1 reads SGHTA; CDR2 reads FQGNSA. CDR3 length equals 15 residues. The CDR3 coding sequence is TGTGCCAGCAGCTGGACAGGGGGCGCGAGCTACGAGCAGTTCTTC. Protein: CASSWTGGASYEQFF.

With regard to this clonotype: This may come from a read error, since a much larger clone is one base off. This sequence joins TRBV20-1 and TRBJ2-7, with 10 bases aligning to TRBD1. In germline, CDR1 is DFQATT, CDR2 SNEGSKA (reference sequence). The CDR3 runs to 12 residues. The CDR3 DNA follows: TGCCGTGCCAGGACAGGGGGGTACGAGCAGTACTTC. Translating gives CRARTGGYEQYF.

Ten or more counts support this clonotype. The chain has TRBV11-2 and TRBJ2-3; 8 bases agree with TRBD2. This CDR3 is 15 amino acids long. Germline CDR1 SGHAT, CDR2 FQNNGV. Trimming at V came to 5 bases and at J to 8 bases, leaving 12 bases not matched to a gene. The chain's CDR3 is CASSNGGAGVSTQYF. The DNA for the CDR3 is TGTGCCAGCAGCAACGGGGGGGCCGGAGTCAGTACGCAGTATTTT.

The V gene is TRBV6-1, the J gene TRBJ2-3, with D possibly matching TRBD2 (7 bases). The V and J ends lost 11 bases and 4 bases respectively, with 19 bases between them. The CDR3 sequence is 14 residues long. Germline CDR1 reads MNHNS; CDR2 reads SASEGT. Here the CDR3 reads CALDEGGSSDTQYF. The CDR3 DNA is TGTGCCTTGGATGAGGGGGGGAGCTCAGATACGCAGTATTTT.

This clonotype was observed a handful of times. This chain uses TRBV9 with TRBJ2-3; 11 bases align to TRBD2. J gave up 0 bases and V 0 bases, and 9 bases lay outside the gene matches. CDR3 length equals 19 residues. Germline V CDR1 and CDR2: SGDLS, YYNGEE. The CDR3 DNA reads as TGTGCCAGCAGCGTAGCTAGCGGGAGGAGGGAGCGCAGCACAGATACGCAGTATTTT. It encodes CASSVASGRRERSTDTQYF.

This clonotype came up many times. The V and J genes are TRBV2 and TRBJ2-5; D is ambiguous. Deletions cut 7 bases from V and 1 base from J, with 7 bases between. From germline, CDR1 is SNHLY and CDR2 FYNNEI. The length of the CDR3 is 12 residues. CDR3 DNA: TGTGCCAGCAACAGTGGCCAAGAGACCCAGTACTTC. Its protein product is CASNSGQETQYF. Full variable domain (remainder filled in from reference TRBV2 and TRBJ2-5): EPEVTQTPSHQVTQMGQEVILRCVPISNHLYFYWYRQILGQKVEFLVSFYNNEISEKSEIFDDQFSVERPDGSNFTLKIRSTKLEDSAMYFCASNSGQETQYFGPGTRLLVL.

This clonotype was counted ten times or more. The chain couples TRBV18 to TRBJ2-5; no clear D gene. Germline V gene data show CDR1 as KGHSH and CDR2 as LQKENI. Between the trimmed V and J ends, which lost 3 bases and 5 bases, there was a span of 13 bases. The CDR3 runs to 14 residues. The CDR3 loop reads CASSPWEGPETQYF. For the CDR3, the DNA is TGTGCCAGCTCACCGTGGGAAGGTCCGGAGACCCAGTACTTC. The full variable domain, in which reference TRBV18 and TRBJ2-5 provide the parts outside the CDR3, is NAGVMQNPRHLVRRRGQEARLRCSPMKGHSHVYWYRQLPEEGLKFMVYLQKENIIDESGMPKERFSAEFPKEGPSILRIQQVVRGDSAAYFCASSPWEGPETQYFGPGTRLLVL.

The chain recombines TRBV6-1 with TRBJ2-5; 8 bases match TRBD1. This CDR3 region has 14 residues. Germline V gene sequence: CDR1 MNHNS, CDR2 SASEGT. V trimming: 7 bases; J trimming: 4 bases; junction bases outside the gene matches: 8. CDR3 protein: CASIRRQGTETQYF. The CDR3 DNA reads TGTGCCAGCATCCGCCGACAGGGGACAGAGACCCAGTACTTC.

There are many counts of this clonotype. The chain links TRBV11-2 to TRBJ2-1, with D possibly TRBD1 on 6 matching bases. From germline, CDR1 is SGHAT and CDR2 FQNNGV. The CDR3 is made up of 14 amino acids. The V gene lost 5 bases and the J gene lost 5 bases, with 13 bases spanning the gap. The CDR3, as DNA: TGTGCCAGCAGCCTTACAGGGTCTAACAATGAGCAGTTCTTC. Translating it yields CASSLTGSNNEQFF.

This clonotype was recorded many times. The chain has TRBV20-1 and TRBJ2-7; D unclear. The CDR3 is 13 residues long. V shed 8 bases and J shed 2 bases, with 16 bases lying between them. Germline V gene data show CDR1 as DFQATT and CDR2 as SNEGSKA (reference sequence). CDR3 nucleotide sequence: TGCAGTCCAATGGCGGACGGACCCTACGAGCAGTACTTC. Translation: CSPMADGPYEQYF.

At least ten counts were recorded for this clonotype. The rearrangement joins TRBV29-1 to TRBJ2-5; a possible D gene is TRBD2 (6 bases). The CDR3 is 13 residues long. Germline V gives CDR1 SQVTM, CDR2 ANQGSEA. With 3 bases removed from V and 5 bases from J, the gap between germline ends came to 13 bases. Here the CDR3 DNA reads TGCAGCGTTGAGGGAGGAGAGGTCGAGACCCAGTACTTC. It encodes CSVEGGEVETQYF.

This clonotype has a count of ten or more. This chain joins TRBV6-2 or TRBV6-3 and TRBJ1-1, with D hard to call. V lost 4 bases to trimming and J lost 3 bases, with 6 bases between them. Germline CDR1 is MNHEY and CDR2 is SVGEGT. The CDR3 runs 12 residues. This CDR3 reads CASSFPYTEAFF. The CDR3, as DNA: TGTGCCAGCAGTTTCCCCTACACTGAAGCTTTCTTT.